Below are 27 T cell receptor beta chains sequenced from a single sample in a study of human T cells and chemical hapten exposure. Time point defined: patch test 1, 2 weeks after DPC sensitization. As for treatment: therapeutic diphenylcyclopropenone sensitization with weekly scalp DPC. MiXCR, run by TCRdb on the RACE reads, gives a single entry per CDR3 protein. The sample has around 100,000 distinct CDR3 sequences; 9.5% to 11% are singletons. Sequencing was performed on whole blood, taken in connection with sensitization to the hapten diphenylcyclopropenone (DPC). The receptors come from a woman aged 40 to 50 with alopecia areata. Some clones in this sample may be carry-over from other donors' samples.

The chain uses TRBV3-1 and TRBJ2-1; D may be TRBD2 (7 bases). From germline, CDR1 is LGHDT and CDR2 YNNKEL (reference sequence). This CDR3 region has 15 residues. Trimming left V 6 bases short and J 10 bases short, with 22 bases between. CDR3 nucleotide sequence: TGTGCCAGCAGGGCTAGGGGGGAGGGCCGAGGGGAGCAGTTCTTC. It translates to CASRARGEGRGEQFF.

J is TRBJ1-4 and V is TRBV7-2; 10 bases line up with TRBD1. CDR3 length: 16 residues. The V segment lost 5 bases and the J segment 5 bases; nucleotides outside the gene matches: 8. Germline loops: CDR1 SGHTA, CDR2 FQGNSA. CDR3: CASSASRDRGNEKLFF. The CDR3 bases are TGTGCCAGCAGCGCAAGCCGGGACAGGGGAAATGAAAAACTGTTTTTT.

The gene calls are TRBV28 and TRBJ2-3, with 10 nucleotides matching TRBD2. V gave up 5 bases and J gave up 2 bases; unmatched junction bases: 7. The CDR3 runs 16 residues. The germline V gene has CDR1 MDHEN and CDR2 SYDVKM. CDR3 protein: CASSITTSGFTDTQYF. DNA of the CDR3: TGTGCCAGCAGTATCACGACTAGCGGGTTCACAGATACGCAGTATTTT.

V is TRBV14 and J is TRBJ1-3; D gene ambiguous. The CDR3 covers 15 residues. Between the trimmed V and J ends, which lost 0 bases and 4 bases, there was a span of 10 bases. Germline assignment: CDR1 SGHDN and CDR2 FVKESK. In nucleotides, the CDR3 is TGTGCCAGCAGCCAAGACAAACAGTTCGGAAACACCATATATTTT. This codes for CASSQDKQFGNTIYF.

This clonotype was detected many times. The chain uses TRBV2 and TRBJ2-7; 9 nucleotides match TRBD2. This CDR3 comprises 15 residues. Germline V gene sequence: CDR1 SNHLY, CDR2 FYNNEI. Germline trimming cut 8 bases from V and 2 bases from J; bases unmatched to any gene: 10. CDR3 nucleotide sequence: TGTGCCAGCCTTAGGGAAGCGGGAGGAACCTACGAGCAGTACTTC. Translation: CASLREAGGTYEQYF.

The chain links TRBV6-5 to TRBJ1-1; D not resolved. The CDR3 spans 13 residues. Trimming pared 2 bases from V and 5 bases from J, leaving 9 bases between. Germline lookup yields CDR1 MNHEY and CDR2 SVGAGI. In DNA, the CDR3 is TGTGCCAGCAGTTACCCGCCCTGGACTGAAGCTTTCTTT. The encoded protein is CASSYPPWTEAFF.

The V gene is TRBV29-1, the J gene TRBJ2-5; D not resolved. Looked up from germline, CDR1 is SQVTM and CDR2 is ANQGSEA. V was shortened by 2 bases and J by 5 bases, with 6 bases between the two germline ends. The CDR3 is made up of 11 amino acids. CDR3 nucleotide sequence: TGCAGCGTTGAAACTGGGGAGACCCAGTACTTC. Encoded protein: CSVETGETQYF.

V is TRBV6-5 and J is TRBJ1-2, with D maybe TRBD1 (5 bases). CDR3 length: 13 residues. V shed 6 bases and J shed 8 bases, with 16 bases lying between them. Looked up from germline, CDR1 is MNHEY and CDR2 is SVGAGI. CDR3 sequence (DNA): TGTGCCAGCAGAAATACAGGATCCGGCGGCTACACCTTC. Translated: CASRNTGSGGYTF.

The chain employs TRBV20-1 and TRBJ2-4; D could derive from TRBD1 or TRBD2 (5 bases each). V lost 1 base to trimming and J lost 0 bases, with 10 bases between them. CDR1 and CDR2 from the germline V gene are DFQATT and SNEGSKA (reference sequence). The CDR3 consists of 15 residues. CDR3 in amino acids: CSARGGRLAKNIQYF. In DNA form, the CDR3 reads TGCAGTGCTAGAGGGGGACGTTTAGCCAAAAACATTCAGTACTTC.

This clonotype came up a few times. This chain joins TRBV29-1 and TRBJ2-1; 9 bases are a match to TRBD1. Germline V gene sequence: CDR1 SQVTM, CDR2 ANQGSEA. The V gene end was trimmed by 2 bases and the J gene end by 6 bases; junction bases not matched to a gene: 5. There are 14 residues in the CDR3. As DNA, the CDR3 is TGCAGCGTTGAACCGGGACAGGGTGGCAATGAGCAGTTCTTC. Translation gives CSVEPGQGGNEQFF.

This clonotype was observed a handful of times. The chain joins TRBV7-2 to TRBJ2-3, with D possibly matching TRBD2 (5 bases). V was pared by 3 bases and J by 2 bases, with 9 bases between. The CDR3 loop spans 14 amino acids. Germline values: CDR1 SGHTA, CDR2 FQGNSA. The CDR3 sequence: CASSFSGDTDTQYF. In nucleotides, the CDR3 is TGTGCCAGCAGCTTCTCCGGGGACACAGATACGCAGTATTTT.

V and J are TRBV7-3 and TRBJ1-1, with D maybe TRBD1 (5 bases). The germline gives CDR1 SGHTA, CDR2 FQGTGA. CDR3 length equals 15 residues. V lost 1 base to trimming and J lost 1 base, with 10 bases between them. CDR3 nucleotides: TGTGCCAGCAGCTTAAAAAGACAGACGAACACTGAAGCTTTCTTT. Its protein is CASSLKRQTNTEAFF.

The chain links TRBV11-2 to TRBJ2-7; 8 bases line up with TRBD1. There are 16 residues in the CDR3. The junction had 9 bases not matched to a gene; V was cut back by 3 bases and J by 2 bases. The germline V gene has CDR1 SGHAT and CDR2 FQNNGV. This CDR3 reads CASSLERTGYPYEQYF. The CDR3 bases are TGTGCCAGCAGCTTGGAAAGGACAGGGTATCCCTACGAGCAGTACTTC.

This clonotype was picked up many times. A read error may produce the germline difference seen at one junction end. This chain links TRBV11-2 with TRBJ2-1; 9 nucleotides align to TRBD1. The CDR3 consists of 12 residues. The germline CDR1 and CDR2 sequences are SGHAT and FQNNGV. CDR3 protein: CASSPGTGLFNF. DNA for the CDR3: TGTGCCAGCAGCCCCGGGACAGGGCTTTTCAACTTC.

This CDR3 is CSASPGVAGANVLTF. The CDR3 DNA sequence: TGCAGTGCTAGTCCGGGAGTCGCTGGGGCCAACGTCCTGACTTTC. The rearrangement links TRBV20-1 to TRBJ2-6; perhaps TRBD2 as D (6 bases). V lost 3 bases and J lost 2, with 11 bases in between. Germline V gives CDR1 DFQATT, CDR2 SNEGSKA (reference sequence). This CDR3 spans 15 amino acids.

This clonotype has more than one count but fewer than ten. V gene TRBV25-1 combines with J gene TRBJ1-1; no reliable D call. The CDR3 sequence is 13 residues long. The germline V and J ends were trimmed by 7 bases and 1 base, with 10 bases remaining between them. CDR1 is MGHDK and CDR2 is SYGVNS in the germline V gene. The CDR3 protein is CASNLAQNTEAFF. CDR3 sequence (DNA): TGTGCCAGCAATCTAGCACAGAACACTGAAGCTTTCTTT.

The V gene is TRBV28, the J gene TRBJ1-3; 7 bases are a match to TRBD1. The ends lost 5 bases at V and 0 bases at J; junction bases unmatched: 7. The V gene's germline CDR1 is MDHEN and CDR2 SYDVKM. The CDR3 loop spans 16 amino acids. CDR3 DNA sequence: TGTGCCAGCAGTACGACAGGGTCTATCTCTGGAAACACCATATATTTT. It is translated as CASSTTGSISGNTIYF.

The genes are TRBV20-1 and TRBJ2-1; 8 bases fit TRBD2. J gave up 6 bases and V 2 bases, and 9 bases lay outside the gene matches. Per germline, CDR1 DFQATT and CDR2 SNEGSKA (reference sequence). CDR3 length equals 15 residues. This CDR3 is CSARLLAGKVNEQFF. For the CDR3, the DNA is TGCAGTGCTAGACTTTTAGCGGGGAAGGTCAATGAGCAGTTCTTC.

This clonotype was counted between two and nine times. The rearrangement joins TRBV12-3 or TRBV12-4 to TRBJ1-2; no clear D. Trimming removed 1 base at V and 6 bases at J, with 6 bases between. The CDR3 is made up of 12 amino acids. CDR3 sequence reads: CASSLDQNGYTF. The CDR3 DNA reads TGTGCCAGCAGTTTAGATCAAAATGGCTACACCTTC.

This clonotype was counted a few times. The chain joins TRBV4-3 to TRBJ2-1, with D possibly TRBD1 on 5 matching bases. CDR3 length equals 13 residues. Trimming shortened V by 0 bases and J by 12 bases, and 12 bases separated the two germline ends. Per germline, CDR1 LGHNA and CDR2 YSLEER. The CDR3 reads CASSQDRAGGQFF. The CDR3 nucleotides are TGCGCCAGCAGCCAAGACAGGGCCGGTGGGCAGTTCTTC.

The chain recombines TRBV7-2 with TRBJ2-3; D unclear. Germline CDR1 is SGHTA and CDR2 is FQGNSA. V was trimmed by 0 bases and J by 1 base, leaving 14 bases between them. The CDR3 spans 17 residues. CDR3 nucleotide sequence: TGTGCCAGCAGCTTAGCGCAGGCAGTTACCCGCACAGATACGCAGTATTTT. It translates to CASSLAQAVTRTDTQYF.

This clonotype came up a few times. The chain has TRBV7-3 and TRBJ2-7, with D perhaps given as TRBD1 or TRBD2 (6 bases each). Between the trimmed V and J ends, which lost 6 bases and 5 bases, there was a span of 20 bases. Per the germline V gene, CDR1 is SGHTA and CDR2 is FQGTGA. The CDR3 contains 15 residues. CDR3 in DNA: TGTGCCAGCAGGCCCGGGGGCGCGAGGAACGACGAGCAGTACTTC. It codes for CASRPGGARNDEQYF.

The rearrangement links TRBV28 to TRBJ2-7; D is tentatively TRBD1 or TRBD2 (6 bases each). The V and J ends lost 11 bases and 5 bases respectively, with 16 bases between them. Germline CDR1 MDHEN, CDR2 SYDVKM. The CDR3 runs to 12 residues. The CDR3 nucleotides are TGTGCCTCTCGAAGGGGGGTAAACGAGCAGTACTTC. This gives the protein CASRRGVNEQYF.

This clonotype was counted many times. The chain couples TRBV30 to TRBJ2-1, with D perhaps matching TRBD2 (5 bases). Per germline, CDR1 GTSNPN and CDR2 SVGIG (reference sequence). The CDR3 length is 14 residues. The ends were cut back, 0 bases at V and 3 bases at J, with 9 bases in the middle. The CDR3 loop is CAWSVPGVYNEQFF. CDR3 nucleotides: TGTGCCTGGAGTGTACCCGGGGTCTACAATGAGCAGTTCTTC.

This clonotype was observed at least ten times. In nucleotides, the CDR3 is TGCGCCAGCAGCCAAGCAGGGGGCGGGAGTAATGAAAAACTGTTTTTT. Amino acids: CASSQAGGGSNEKLFF. This chain connects TRBV4-3 to TRBJ1-4, with TRBD1 matching 8 bases. CDR1 and CDR2 from the germline V gene are LGHNA and YSLEER. V shed 1 base and J 4 bases; nucleotides not matched to a gene: 5. This CDR3 has 16 residues.

The table lists this clonotype with a few counts. The gene calls are TRBV11-1 and TRBJ2-1; 8 positions agree with TRBD2. J lost 4 bases, V lost 5 bases, and 10 bases had no gene match. CDR1 is SGHAT, CDR2 FQDESV, per germline (reference sequence). The CDR3 extends over 16 amino acids. The CDR3 sequence is CASSTHGRGAYNEQFF. The CDR3, as DNA: TGTGCCAGCAGCACCCATGGGCGGGGGGCTTACAATGAGCAGTTCTTC.

The genes are TRBV9 and TRBJ1-1, with TRBD1 as a possible D gene (5 bases). The CDR3 runs 15 residues. The ends were cut back, 0 bases at V and 2 bases at J, with 11 bases in the middle. Germline CDR1 reads SGDLS; CDR2 reads YYNGEE. As DNA, the CDR3 is TGTGCCAGCAGCGTAGGGGGCAGCTCAAACACTGAAGCTTTCTTT. Translated: CASSVGGSSNTEAFF.